A single sample gave rise to the 18 T cell receptor beta chains below, sequenced in a study of shared clonotypes between healthy human individuals. Data came from immunoSEQ multiplex PCR; TCRdb stores just in-frame clones and leaves some out. The sample yields some 1 million clones, about 77% seen once. Material for sequencing was memory CD4+ T cells sorted from blood. Subset in this sample: CD45RA-negative fraction. These receptors were collected from a man between 18 and 35 years old in good health.

This clone has a handful of counts. V gene TRBV19 combines with J gene TRBJ2-1; D possibly corresponds to TRBD2 (6 bases). CDR1 is LNHDA, CDR2 SQIVND, per germline (reference sequence). The CDR3 runs 15 residues. V was pared by 1 base and J by 0 bases, with 7 bases between. The CDR3 nucleotides read TGTGCCAGTAGTATAGGGCGGGGCTCCTACAATGAGCAGTTCTTC. This encodes CASSIGRGSYNEQFF. The variable domain in full, completed from reference TRBV19 and TRBJ2-1, reads DGGITQSPKYLFRKEGQNVTLSCEQNLNHDAMYWYRQDPGQGLRLIYYSQIVNDFQKGDIAEGYSVSREKKESFPLTVTSAQKNPTAFYLCASSIGRGSYNEQFFGPGTRLTVL.

This chain joins TRBV27 and TRBJ1-6; perhaps TRBD1 as D (5 bases). This CDR3 comprises 14 residues. The V gene lost 5 bases and the J gene lost 5 bases, with 10 bases spanning the gap. CDR1 MNHEY and CDR2 SMNVEV come from the germline V gene (reference sequence). The CDR3 DNA is TGTGCCAGCAGTCGGGGGGGGGATAATTCACCCCTCCACTTT. This encodes CASSRGGDNSPLHF.

This clone was detected many times. The V and J genes are TRBV5-4 and TRBJ2-1; the match to TRBD2 covers 14 bases. V lost 7 bases and J lost 7; bases outside the gene matches: 10. CDR1 SGHNT and CDR2 YYREEE come from the germline V gene (reference sequence). The CDR3 runs to 16 residues. CDR3 region: CASGVGLAGGRNEQFF. DNA of the CDR3: TGTGCCAGCGGGGTAGGACTAGCGGGGGGCAGGAATGAGCAGTTCTTC.

This clone was counted a single time. The J gene is TRBJ2-2, the V gene TRBV4-3; 16 nucleotides match TRBD2. J lost 4 bases, V lost 1 base, and 9 bases had no gene match. CDR3 length: 20 residues. Germline CDR1 reads LGHNA; CDR2 reads YSLEER. CDR3 DNA: TGCGCCAGCAGCCAAGGGGGACTAGCGGGAGGGACCTCGTTCACCGGGGAGCTGTTTTTT. Translated, it gives CASSQGGLAGGTSFTGELFF.

The genes are TRBV6-5 and TRBJ2-1; D is uncertain. The ends were cut back, 4 bases at V and 8 bases at J, with 12 bases in the middle. Germline V gene data show CDR1 as MNHEY and CDR2 as SVGAGI. This CDR3 region has 13 residues. The CDR3 DNA follows: TGTGCCAGCAGTTCCCCCCCCAGCGATGAGCAGTTCTTC. It encodes CASSSPPSDEQFF.

The V and J genes are TRBV7-9 and TRBJ2-3; no reliable D call. With 4 bases removed from V and 0 bases from J, the gap between germline ends came to 14 bases. The germline gives CDR1 SEHNR, CDR2 FQNEAQ (reference sequence). The CDR3 covers 16 residues. In DNA form, the CDR3 reads TGTGCCAGCAGCTCCGACTTCTCACGTAGCACAGATACGCAGTATTTT. Its translation: CASSSDFSRSTDTQYF.

This clone appeared a few times. One junction end disagrees with the germline gene, perhaps due to a read error. The rearrangement uses TRBV7-9 and TRBJ2-7; D is undetermined. This CDR3 has 12 amino acids. CDR1 is SEHNR and CDR2 is FQNEAQ in the germline V gene (reference sequence). The CDR3 sequence: CASSLTSAAPCF. The DNA for the CDR3 is TGTGCCAGCAGCTTAACGTCGGCAGCCCCTTGCTTC.

V and J are TRBV11-2 and TRBJ1-2; tentative D call: TRBD1 (5 bases). Germline V gene data show CDR1 as SGHAT and CDR2 as FQNNGV. The length of the CDR3 is 14 residues. V lost 4 bases and J 7 bases, leaving 16 bases between the germline ends. The CDR3 sequence: CASSSNSGSLGYTF. For the CDR3, the DNA is TGTGCCAGCAGCTCTAATTCAGGGTCCCTTGGCTACACCTTC. Full variable domain (remainder filled in from reference TRBV11-2 and TRBJ1-2): EAGVAQSPRYKIIEKRQSVAFWCNPISGHATLYWYQQILGQGPKLLIQFQNNGVVDDSQLPKDRFSAERLKGVDSTLKIQPAKLEDSAVYLCASSSNSGSLGYTFGSGTRLTVV.

The chain uses TRBV2 and TRBJ1-5, with 9 positions matching TRBD1. The CDR3 loop spans 14 amino acids. From germline, CDR1 is SNHLY and CDR2 FYNNEI. The J segment lost 6 bases and the V segment lost 11 bases, leaving 11 bases of the junction unmatched. The CDR3 nucleotides read TGTGCCTCCAGGCCGGACAGGGGTCCTCAGCCCCAGCATTTT. This gives the protein CASRPDRGPQPQHF.

The chain employs TRBV10-3 and TRBJ2-3, with 9 nucleotides matching TRBD1. The CDR3 runs to 15 residues. Germline CDR1 ENHRY, CDR2 SYGVKD. The trim removed 2 bases at V and 5 bases at J, leaving 5 bases unmatched. The CDR3, as DNA: TGTGCCATCAGTGAGGACAGGGGGGTGATAGATACGCAGTATTTT. Encoded protein: CAISEDRGVIDTQYF.

The chain uses TRBV10-3 and TRBJ2-3; D possibly corresponds to TRBD2 (7 bases). The CDR3 runs to 14 residues. The germline V gene encodes CDR1 ENHRY and CDR2 SYGVKD. V shed 4 bases and J shed 4 bases, with 12 bases lying between them. CDR3 in DNA: TGTGCCATCAGTGGCCGGGGGGCGGCAGATACGCAGTATTTT. Amino acids: CAISGRGAADTQYF.

This chain uses TRBV10-3 with TRBJ1-2; no clear D. This CDR3 region has 13 residues. Germline loops: CDR1 ENHRY, CDR2 SYGVKD. Deletions cut 2 bases from V and 4 bases from J, with 8 bases between. CDR3 sequence: CAISEEVVYGYTF. The CDR3 nucleotides are TGTGCCATCAGTGAGGAGGTAGTCTATGGCTACACCTTC.

In its sample, this clone was seen once. CDR3: CASSLTGTSYEQYF. The CDR3 nucleotides read TGTGCCAGCAGTTTGACCGGGACTTCCTACGAGCAGTACTTC. The chain joins TRBV7-9 to TRBJ2-7, with a weak D call TRBD2 (6 bases). The V gene's germline CDR1 is SEHNR and CDR2 FQNEAQ (reference sequence). V dropped 6 bases and J dropped 1 base, with 13 bases sitting between them. CDR3 size: 14 residues.

The chain joins TRBV28 to TRBJ2-5; TRBD1 aligns across 10 bases. V was clipped by 6 bases and J by 5 bases; unmatched bases: 21. The CDR3 totals 19 residues. Per germline, CDR1 MDHEN and CDR2 SYDVKM. The CDR3: CASSPMGHRDRGEIETQYF. CDR3 coding DNA: TGTGCCAGCAGCCCGATGGGTCACCGGGACAGGGGAGAAATCGAGACCCAGTACTTC.

This clone occurred once. The chain joins TRBV5-1 to TRBJ1-1, with a tentative D call TRBD1 (5 bases). The CDR3 spans 13 residues. From germline, CDR1 is SGHRS and CDR2 YFSETQ. Trimming left V 4 bases short and J 7 bases short, with 14 bases between. The CDR3 is CASSKGTALEAFF. CDR3 bases: TGCGCCAGCAGCAAAGGGACGGCTCTTGAAGCTTTCTTT.

The chain is built from TRBV7-2 and TRBJ2-7, with 7 bases matching TRBD2. The length of the CDR3 is 15 residues. Unmatched junction bases numbered 10, after V lost 4 bases and J lost 4 bases. In germline, CDR1 is SGHTA, CDR2 FQGNSA. CDR3 residues: CASSSGLGLMYEQYF. The CDR3 nucleotides are TGTGCCAGCAGCTCCGGACTAGGTTTGATGTACGAGCAGTACTTC.

The chain is built from TRBV10-2 and TRBJ2-1; 12 nucleotides agree with TRBD2. The V segment lost 2 bases and the J segment 11 bases; nucleotides outside the gene matches: 7. This CDR3 region has 15 residues. CDR1 is WSHSY and CDR2 is SAAADI in the germline V gene. CDR3 DNA: TGCGCCAGCAGTGAGGGACTAGCGGGAAGTTTTAAGCAGTTCTTC. As protein: CASSEGLAGSFKQFF.

The chain employs TRBV7-2 and TRBJ2-7, with TRBD2 identical over 10 bases. J was trimmed by 6 bases and V by 5 bases; bases with no gene match: 13. Germline V gives CDR1 SGHTA, CDR2 FQGNSA. The CDR3 consists of 16 residues. The CDR3 region is CASSRKTSGDNVEQYF. The DNA of the CDR3 is TGTGCCAGCAGCCGAAAAACTAGCGGGGATAATGTCGAGCAGTACTTC.